This T cell receptor beta chain was profiled in a study of PD-L1 blockade in urothelial cancer. TCRdb's copy holds only in-frame clones and misses some; the assay was immunoSEQ multiplex PCR. The sample lists about 84,000 clones, roughly 90% occurring once. This sequence was found in a man aged 55 to 70 with urothelial cancer. Sequencing used PBMCs, obtained around atezolizumab (anti-PD-L1) treatment.

CDR3 loop: CASSPGQATDTQYF. CDR3 DNA sequence: TGTGCCAGCAGCCCGGGACAAGCCACAGATACGCAGTATTTT. J is TRBJ2-3 and V is TRBV5-6; a possible D gene is TRBD1 (6 bases). Germline CDR1 is SGHDT and CDR2 is YYEEEE. The CDR3 length is 14 residues. Trimming removed 4 bases at V and 2 bases at J, with 11 bases between.